This T cell receptor (beta chain) was obtained from a study of T-cell memory formation after mild COVID-19 (dated by TCRdb to about 2021). A note on the overall study: TCR sequence clusters from the two donors were largely donor specific. The cohort comprised two young, previously healthy adult volunteers, one female and one male. Longitudinal TCRalpha and TCRbeta repertoire sequencing tracked T-cell clones expanding and contracting after mild COVID-19 in a couple of donors.

PBMCs were isolated by Ficoll-Paque density gradient centrifugation. The listed sequencing device is Illumina NovaSeq 6000. Using 5'RACE with constant-segment primers, TCRalpha and TCRbeta cDNA libraries were constructed, with sample barcodes and unique molecular identifiers added in the process. Trizol reagent was used to extract RNA from every sample. Libraries were amplified in two PCR steps, with a second sample barcode and Illumina TruSeq adapters added in the second step. Libraries were sequenced on an Illumina NovaSeq with 2 x 150 bp paired-end reads. Turning to the authors' computational methods: With migec v1.2.7, reads were demultiplexed and then collapsed into UMI-guided consensus sequences. Using mixcr v2.1.11, the UMI consensuses were aligned to TRA and TRB V and J templates and assembled into clonotypes. A clonotype was counted as expanded or contracted only when both edgeR and NoisET called the clonotype significant, with the noise models trained on biological replicates. For edgeR calls, the cutoffs were a false discovery rate-adjusted p below 0.01 and a log2 fold-change threshold of 1. As an exploratory analysis of dynamics, max-normalized trajectories of the 1000 most abundant clonotypes were examined with PCA combined with hierarchical clustering. The CD4 or CD8 phenotype of responding clones was assigned using the separately sequenced CD4+ and CD8+ repertoires. TCRdb itself trimmed the public reads at Q25 with fastp, ran MiXCR and retained productive beta chains. Every distinct CDR3 protein forms one entry, paired with its most common genes and DNA. TCRdb, not the authors, supplied the V and J calls. Within this sample are 400,000 or so distinct CDR3 sequences, with roughly 21% of them counted one time only. Of the sample, around 12% is held by the ten largest clones.

The paper's findings and limits, for the study overall: SARS-CoV-2 specificity was not confirmed for the second-wave clones peaking on day 37. Some responding clones were detected in pre-infection memory, suggesting pre-existing cross-reactive memory T cells joined the SARS-CoV-2 response. Contracting CD4+ clones were located mainly in the CM and EM memory subsets, whereas CD8+ clones were found to be enriched in EMRA. From day 15 to 85, contracting clones showed balanced CD4/CD8 phenotypes, whereas a second wave of clones that expanded from day 15 to 37 leaned towards CD4+. The study included only a couple of mild cases, and larger cohorts that include severe cases with pre-infection samples were judged to be necessary.

Remarks on this clonotype: Its specific antigen is unknown. No base quality values were provided; no much bigger clone lies one nucleotide off.

V trim: 6 bases; J trim: 5 bases; unmatched bases: 6. CDR1 and CDR2 are drawn from the germline V gene: SGHVS, FQNEAQ. The CDR3 covers 14 residues, taking in both the cysteine and the phenylalanine. Of all the DNA, just the CDR3 is kept, 42 bases in frame from base 1. The sequence was collected from an adult woman who had mild COVID-19 (a few samples of this study predate the infection). The sample titles of this study are shuffled in the database, so cell type and time point are left out; the donor was told from shared clones. The chain employs TRBV7-8 and TRBJ2-5, with 10 bases aligning to TRBD1. Sequenced: PBMCs or a T cell subset sorted from them (not recorded which). CDR3 loop: CASSSTGGRETQYF. The nucleotide sequence is TGTGCCAGCAGTTCGACAGGGGGCAGGGAGACCCAGTACTTC. This CDR3, with the reference TRBV7-8 and TRBJ2-5 proteins standing in past its ends, gives the full variable domain GAGVSQSPRYKVAKRGQDVALRCDPISGHVSLFWYQQALGQGPEFLTYFQNEAQLDKSGLPSDRFFAERPEGSVSTLKIQRTQQEDSAVYLCASSSTGGRETQYFGPGTRLLVL.